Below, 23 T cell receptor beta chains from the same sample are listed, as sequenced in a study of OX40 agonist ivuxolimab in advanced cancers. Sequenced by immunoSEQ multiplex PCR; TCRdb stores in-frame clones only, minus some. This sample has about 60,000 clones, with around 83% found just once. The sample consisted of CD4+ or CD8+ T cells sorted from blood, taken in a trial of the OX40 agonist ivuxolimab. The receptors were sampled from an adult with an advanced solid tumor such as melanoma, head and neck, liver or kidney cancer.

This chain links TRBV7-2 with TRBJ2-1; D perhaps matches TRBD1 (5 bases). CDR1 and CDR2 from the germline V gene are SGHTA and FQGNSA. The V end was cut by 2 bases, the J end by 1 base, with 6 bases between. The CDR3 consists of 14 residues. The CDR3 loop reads CASSLPGSYNEQFF. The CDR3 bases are TGTGCCAGCAGCTTACCAGGGTCCTACAATGAGCAGTTCTTC.

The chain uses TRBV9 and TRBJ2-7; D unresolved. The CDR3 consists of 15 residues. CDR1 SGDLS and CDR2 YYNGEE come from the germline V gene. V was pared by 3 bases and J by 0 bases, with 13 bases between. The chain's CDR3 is CASSAGPTVSYEQYF. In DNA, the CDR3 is TGTGCCAGCAGCGCCGGACCCACCGTCTCCTACGAGCAGTACTTC.

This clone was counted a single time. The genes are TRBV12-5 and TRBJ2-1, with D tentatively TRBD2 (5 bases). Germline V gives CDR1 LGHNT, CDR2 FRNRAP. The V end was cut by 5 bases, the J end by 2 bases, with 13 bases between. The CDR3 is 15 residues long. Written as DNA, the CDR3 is TGTGCTAGTGGTCCCTCGGGGTCACCCTACAATGAGCAGTTCTTC. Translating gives CASGPSGSPYNEQFF.

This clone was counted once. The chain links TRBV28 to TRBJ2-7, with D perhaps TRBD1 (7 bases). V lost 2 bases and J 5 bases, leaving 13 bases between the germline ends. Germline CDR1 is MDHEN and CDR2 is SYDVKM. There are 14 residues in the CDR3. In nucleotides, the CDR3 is TGTGCCAGCAGTTTACCGACAGGGAGGAACGAGCAGTACTTC. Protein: CASSLPTGRNEQYF. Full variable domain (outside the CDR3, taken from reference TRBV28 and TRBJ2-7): DVKVTQSSRYLVKRTGEKVFLECVQDMDHENMFWYRQDPGLGLRLIYFSYDVKMKEKGDIPEGYSVSREKKERFSLILESASTNQTSMYLCASSLPTGRNEQYFGPGTRLTVT.

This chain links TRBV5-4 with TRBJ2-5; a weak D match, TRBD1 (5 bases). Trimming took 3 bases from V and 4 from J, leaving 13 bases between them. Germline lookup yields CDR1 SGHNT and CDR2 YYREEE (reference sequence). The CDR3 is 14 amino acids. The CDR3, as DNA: TGTGCCAGCAGCTCGGCAGGGCTGGGAGAGACCCAGTACTTC. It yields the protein CASSSAGLGETQYF.

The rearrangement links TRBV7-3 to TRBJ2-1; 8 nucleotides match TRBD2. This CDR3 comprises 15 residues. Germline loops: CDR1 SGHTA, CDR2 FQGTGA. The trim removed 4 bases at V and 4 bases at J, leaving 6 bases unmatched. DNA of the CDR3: TGTGCCAGCAGCTCCGGCGGGGGGCTATACAATGAGCAGTTCTTC. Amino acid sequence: CASSSGGGLYNEQFF.

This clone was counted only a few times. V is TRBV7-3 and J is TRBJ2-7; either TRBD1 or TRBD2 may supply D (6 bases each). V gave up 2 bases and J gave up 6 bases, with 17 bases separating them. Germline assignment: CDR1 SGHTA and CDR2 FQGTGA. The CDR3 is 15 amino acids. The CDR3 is CASSLFSGTGAEQYF. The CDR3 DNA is TGTGCCAGCAGCTTATTTAGTGGAACGGGGGCCGAGCAGTACTTC.

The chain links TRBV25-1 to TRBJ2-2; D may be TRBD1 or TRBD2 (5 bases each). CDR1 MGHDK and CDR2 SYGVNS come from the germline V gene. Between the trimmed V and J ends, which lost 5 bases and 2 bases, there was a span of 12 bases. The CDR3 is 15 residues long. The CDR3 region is CASSRGRSNTGELFF. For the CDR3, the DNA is TGTGCCAGCAGTAGGGGACGGAGTAACACCGGGGAGCTGTTTTTT.

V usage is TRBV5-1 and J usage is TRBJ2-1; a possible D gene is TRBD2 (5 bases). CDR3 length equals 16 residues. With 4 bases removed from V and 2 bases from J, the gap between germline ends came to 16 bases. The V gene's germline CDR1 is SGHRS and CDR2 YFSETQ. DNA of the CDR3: TGCGCCAGCAGCATCGAAGCGGTGGGCCCCTACAATGAGCAGTTCTTC. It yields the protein CASSIEAVGPYNEQFF.

In nucleotides, the CDR3 is TGCGCCAGCAGCTTGGAATTCCAGAGAGGTCCAAGCGGCTACACCTTC. Its protein is CASSLEFQRGPSGYTF. The J gene is TRBJ1-2, the V gene TRBV5-1; D unresolved. This CDR3 has 16 residues. V shed 0 bases and J shed 8 bases, with 20 bases lying between them. In germline, CDR1 is SGHRS, CDR2 YFSETQ.

The CDR3 coding sequence is TGTGCCAGCAGTACGCTTGGACAGCCCCAGCATTTT. It translates to CASSTLGQPQHF. The chain joins TRBV2 to TRBJ1-5; D gene ambiguous. Germline lookup yields CDR1 SNHLY and CDR2 FYNNEI. The germline V and J ends were trimmed by 5 bases and 7 bases, with 9 bases remaining between them. The CDR3 runs to 12 residues.

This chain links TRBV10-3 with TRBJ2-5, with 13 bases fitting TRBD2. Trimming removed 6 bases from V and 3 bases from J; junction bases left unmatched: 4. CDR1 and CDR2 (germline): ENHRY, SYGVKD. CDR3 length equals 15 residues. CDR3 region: CAISPTSGGEETQYF. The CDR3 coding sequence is TGTGCCATCAGCCCTACTAGCGGGGGGGAAGAGACCCAGTACTTC.

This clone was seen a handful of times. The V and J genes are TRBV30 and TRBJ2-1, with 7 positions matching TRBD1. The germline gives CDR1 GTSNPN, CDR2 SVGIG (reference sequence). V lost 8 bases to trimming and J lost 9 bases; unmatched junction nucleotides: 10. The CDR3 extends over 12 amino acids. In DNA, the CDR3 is TGTGCCAGGGACAGAAGGGGTGGTGAGCAGTTCTTC. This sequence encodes CARDRRGGEQFF. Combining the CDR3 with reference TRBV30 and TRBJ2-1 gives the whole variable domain SQTIHQWPATLVQPVGSPLSLECTVEGTSNPNLYWYRQAAGRGLQLLFYSVGIGQISSEVPQNLSASRPQDRQFILSSKKLLLSDSGFYLCARDRRGGEQFFGPGTRLTVL.

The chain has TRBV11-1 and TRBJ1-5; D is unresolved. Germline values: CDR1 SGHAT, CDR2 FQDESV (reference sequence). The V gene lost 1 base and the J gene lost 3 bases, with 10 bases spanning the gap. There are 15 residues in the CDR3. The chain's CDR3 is CASSLEGKDNQPQHF. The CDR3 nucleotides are TGTGCCAGCAGCTTAGAAGGGAAAGACAATCAGCCCCAGCATTTT.

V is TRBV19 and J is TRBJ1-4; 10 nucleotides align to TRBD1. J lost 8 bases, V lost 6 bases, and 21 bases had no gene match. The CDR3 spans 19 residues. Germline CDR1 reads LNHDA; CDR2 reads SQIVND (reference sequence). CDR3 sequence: CASRNQRTPGQGIYEKLFF. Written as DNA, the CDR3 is TGTGCCAGTAGAAACCAGCGAACTCCGGGACAGGGGATCTACGAAAAACTGTTTTTT.

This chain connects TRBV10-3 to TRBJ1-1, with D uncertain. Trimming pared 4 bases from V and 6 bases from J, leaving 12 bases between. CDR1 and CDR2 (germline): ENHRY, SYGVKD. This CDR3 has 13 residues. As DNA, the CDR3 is TGTGCCATCAGTGCCTCCCCTGGCGCTGAAGCTTTCTTT. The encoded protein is CAISASPGAEAFF.

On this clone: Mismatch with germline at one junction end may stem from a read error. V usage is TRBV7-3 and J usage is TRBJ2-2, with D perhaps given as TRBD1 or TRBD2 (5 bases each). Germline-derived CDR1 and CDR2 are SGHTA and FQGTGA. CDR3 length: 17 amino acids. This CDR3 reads CAGSSTSAGTHTGELFF. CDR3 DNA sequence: TGTGCCGGCAGCTCAACAAGCGCCGGGACCCACACCGGGGAGCTGTTTTTT. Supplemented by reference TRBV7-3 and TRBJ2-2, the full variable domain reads GAGVSQTPSNKVTEKGKYVELRCDPISGHTALYWYRQSLGQGPEFLIYFQGTGAADDSGLPNDRFFAVRPEGSVSTLKIQRTERGDSAVYLCAGSSTSAGTHTGELFFGEGSRLTVL.

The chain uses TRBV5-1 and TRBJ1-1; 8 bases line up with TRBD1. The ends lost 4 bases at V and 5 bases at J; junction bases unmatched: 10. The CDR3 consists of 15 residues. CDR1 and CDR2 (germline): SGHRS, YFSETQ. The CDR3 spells CASSPTGDQRTEAFF. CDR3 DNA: TGCGCCAGCAGCCCGACAGGGGACCAGAGGACTGAAGCTTTCTTT.

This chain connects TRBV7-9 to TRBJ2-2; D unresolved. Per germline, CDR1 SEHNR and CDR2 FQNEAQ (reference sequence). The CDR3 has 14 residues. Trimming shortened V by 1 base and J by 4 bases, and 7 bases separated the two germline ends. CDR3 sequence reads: CASSLVPATGELFF. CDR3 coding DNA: TGTGCCAGCAGCTTAGTACCAGCCACCGGGGAGCTGTTTTTT. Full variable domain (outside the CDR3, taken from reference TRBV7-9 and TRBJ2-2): DTGVSQNPRHKITKRGQNVTFRCDPISEHNRLYWYRQTLGQGPEFLTYFQNEAQLEKSRLLSDRFSAERPKGSFSTLEIQRTEQGDSAMYLCASSLVPATGELFFGEGSRLTVL.

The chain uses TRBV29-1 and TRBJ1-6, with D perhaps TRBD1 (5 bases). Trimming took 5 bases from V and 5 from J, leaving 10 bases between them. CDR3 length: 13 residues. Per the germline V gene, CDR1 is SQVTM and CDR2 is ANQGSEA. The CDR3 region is CSVSGGNNSPLHF. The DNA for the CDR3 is TGCAGCGTTTCTGGGGGGAATAATTCACCCCTCCACTTT.

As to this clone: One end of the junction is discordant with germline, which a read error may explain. The CDR3 loop is CASRQAGTVSYEQYF. CDR3 DNA sequence: TGCGCCAGCAGACAAGCCGGGACGGTGTCCTACGAGCAGTACTTC. The chain recombines TRBV4-1 with TRBJ2-7, with D perhaps matching TRBD1 or TRBD2 (5 bases each). The CDR3 length is 15 residues. The germline V gene has CDR1 MGHRA and CDR2 YSYEKL.

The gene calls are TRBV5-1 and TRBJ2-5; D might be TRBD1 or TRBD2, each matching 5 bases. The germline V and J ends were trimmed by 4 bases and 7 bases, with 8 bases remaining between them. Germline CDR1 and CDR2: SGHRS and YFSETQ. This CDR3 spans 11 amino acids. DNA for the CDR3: TGCGCCAGCAGCGGGGACGGGACCCAGTACTTC. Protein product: CASSGDGTQYF.

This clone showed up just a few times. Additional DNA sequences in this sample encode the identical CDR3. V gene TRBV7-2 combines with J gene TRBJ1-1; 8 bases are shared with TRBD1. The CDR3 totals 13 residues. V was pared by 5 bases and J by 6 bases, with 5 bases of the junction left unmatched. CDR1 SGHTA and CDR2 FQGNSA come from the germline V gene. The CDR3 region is CASSLQGASEAFF. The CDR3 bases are TGTGCCAGCAGCCTTCAGGGGGCATCTGAAGCTTTCTTT.